This T cell receptor (beta chain) was retrieved from a study of tumor-infiltrating lymphocytes in primary liver carcinoma. Germline DNA was also extracted, with blood RNA taken from unsorted whole blood. Turning to this clonotype: Its antigen is unidentified. A single base separates this from a much larger clone, so it may be a read error.

From about 490 ng of total RNA, TCR beta-specific cDNA was reverse-transcribed using a constant-region primer. Three nested multiplex PCR rounds of slightly modified ARM-PCR generated TCR beta libraries. MiXCR, run by TCRdb on the multiplex PCR reads, gives a single entry per CDR3 protein. The sample consists of about 330,000 distinct CDR3 sequences, less than 70% of them appearing once. Notes on the study in general: Tumor region pairs showed greater overlap than either tumor-adjacent or tumor-blood pairs did. The difference in top-250-clone fraction between tumors and blood was significant, favoring tumors (p = 0.039).

The specimen sequenced was peripheral blood. The receptor was derived from a man aged 35-49 years with primary liver carcinoma and hepatitis B virus infection.

CDR3 nucleotides: TGCAGAGGCCGGGGAGGAGGGGAGACCCAGTACTTC. It encodes CRGRGGGETQYF. V usage is TRBV29-1 and J usage is TRBJ2-5; possible D gene TRBD2, 6 bases. This CDR3 is 12 amino acids long. Per the germline V gene, CDR1 is SQVTM and CDR2 is ANQGSEA.